The 29 T cell receptor beta chains below come from one sample, sequenced in a study of blood T cell repertoires in COVID-19. TCRdb's table, derived via immunoSEQ multiplex PCR, lists solely in-frame clones and lacks some. The sample carries approximately 230,000 clones, around 90% recorded once. The specimen sequenced was peripheral blood. These receptors were obtained from a man aged 80 or over with acute or convalescent COVID-19.

The chain has TRBV2 and TRBJ1-1; 10 nucleotides align to TRBD1. With 3 bases clipped from V and 6 bases from J, the junction kept 10 bases outside the gene matches. CDR1 and CDR2 from the germline V gene are SNHLY and FYNNEI. This CDR3 contains 16 residues. The CDR3 is CASSDRDRGGRAEAFF. Here the CDR3 DNA reads TGTGCCAGCAGTGACCGGGACAGGGGAGGCCGGGCTGAAGCTTTCTTT.

The chain joins TRBV18 to TRBJ2-3; D perhaps matches TRBD2 (6 bases). The CDR3 is 14 amino acids. Germline CDR1 KGHSH, CDR2 LQKENI. Deletions cut 3 bases from V and 3 bases from J, with 10 bases between. The CDR3 is CASSPGRRTDTQYF. CDR3 in DNA: TGTGCCAGCTCACCCGGGAGAAGGACAGATACGCAGTATTTT.

The chain recombines TRBV13 with TRBJ2-2, with 10 bases identical to TRBD2. CDR1 and CDR2 from the germline V gene are PRHDT and FYEKMQ (reference sequence). V was clipped by 6 bases and J by 9 bases; unmatched bases: 10. The length of the CDR3 is 15 residues. CDR3 region: CASRAGTSAGRELFF. DNA for the CDR3: TGTGCCAGCAGGGCCGGGACTAGCGCGGGTAGGGAGCTGTTTTTT. Filled out from reference TRBV13 and TRBJ2-2, the complete variable domain reads AAGVIQSPRHLIKEKRETATLKCYPIPRHDTVYWYQQGPGQDPQFLISFYEKMQSDKGSIPDRFSAQQFSDYHSELNMSSLELGDSALYFCASRAGTSAGRELFFGEGSRLTVL.

This CDR3 reads CASSPTSVRQETQYF. CDR3 bases: TGCGCCAGCAGCCCGACTAGCGTGCGGCAAGAGACCCAGTACTTC. The chain combines TRBV5-1 with TRBJ2-5; TRBD2 matches 8 bases. Per the germline V gene, CDR1 is SGHRS and CDR2 is YFSETQ. The J segment lost 2 bases and the V segment lost 4 bases, leaving 7 bases of the junction unmatched. The CDR3 sequence is 15 residues long. Combining the CDR3 with reference TRBV5-1 and TRBJ2-5 gives the whole variable domain KAGVTQTPRYLIKTRGQQVTLSCSPISGHRSVSWYQQTPGQGLQFLFEYFSETQRNKGNFPGRFSGRQFSNSRSEMNVSTLELGDSALYLCASSPTSVRQETQYFGPGTRLLVL.

The V gene is TRBV7-9, the J gene TRBJ1-1; 10 bases are shared with TRBD1. Germline lookup yields CDR1 SEHNR and CDR2 FQNEAQ (reference sequence). This CDR3 has 15 residues. Trimming cost V 5 bases and J 0 bases; bases outside gene matches: 3. The CDR3 sequence is CASSHDRGLNTEAFF. For the CDR3, the DNA is TGTGCCAGCAGCCACGACAGGGGGCTGAACACTGAAGCTTTCTTT.

V gene TRBV13 combines with J gene TRBJ2-5; D is unresolved. The CDR3 has 13 residues. In germline, CDR1 is PRHDT, CDR2 FYEKMQ (reference sequence). The V end was cut by 1 base, the J end by 5 bases, with 8 bases between. CDR3 sequence (DNA): TGTGCCAGCAGCTTAGTCAGGTCGGAGACCCAGTACTTC. This sequence encodes CASSLVRSETQYF.

The chain recombines TRBV5-1 with TRBJ2-3; D is uncertain. CDR3 size: 15 residues. Germline V gene sequence: CDR1 SGHRS, CDR2 YFSETQ. The V end lost 2 bases, the J end lost 0 bases, and 10 bases lay between the germline ends. Written as DNA, the CDR3 is TGCGCCAGCAGCTTTCCGGAGTCAAGCACAGATACGCAGTATTTT. Residues: CASSFPESSTDTQYF. Full variable domain (missing parts from reference TRBV5-1 and TRBJ2-3): KAGVTQTPRYLIKTRGQQVTLSCSPISGHRSVSWYQQTPGQGLQFLFEYFSETQRNKGNFPGRFSGRQFSNSRSEMNVSTLELGDSALYLCASSFPESSTDTQYFGPGTRLTVL.

J is TRBJ1-2 and V is TRBV5-1; TRBD1 agrees at 8 bases. CDR1 and CDR2 (germline): SGHRS, YFSETQ. The trim removed 3 bases at V and 4 bases at J, leaving 8 bases unmatched. This CDR3 is 15 amino acids long. CDR3 DNA: TGCGCCAGCAGCTCGCAGGGGGCGCAAAGCTATGGCTACACCTTC. Its translation is CASSSQGAQSYGYTF.

V gene TRBV7-3 combines with J gene TRBJ2-1; 8 nucleotides align to TRBD2. The CDR3 totals 14 residues. Per the germline V gene, CDR1 is SGHTA and CDR2 is FQGTGA. J lost 5 bases, V lost 3 bases, and 3 bases had no gene match. The CDR3 protein is CASSFAGGHNEQFF. The CDR3, as DNA: TGTGCCAGCAGCTTCGCGGGGGGACACAATGAGCAGTTCTTC.

The chain employs TRBV5-6 and TRBJ2-1; 7 bases map to TRBD2. The CDR3 extends over 16 amino acids. Trimming removed 4 bases from V and 4 bases from J; junction bases left unmatched: 11. CDR1 SGHDT and CDR2 YYEEEE come from the germline V gene. CDR3 DNA sequence: TGTGCCAGCAGCCCCTACCTAGCGGAACCTTACAATGAGCAGTTCTTC. Its translation is CASSPYLAEPYNEQFF.

The chain combines TRBV6-5 with TRBJ1-5; D not certain. The CDR3 is 14 residues long. Germline V gives CDR1 MNHEY, CDR2 SVGAGI. V was trimmed by 2 bases and J by 6 bases, leaving 11 bases between them. The CDR3 DNA reads TGTGCCAGCAGTTACCGCGCAGGTTCTCAGCCCCAGCATTTT. Translating it yields CASSYRAGSQPQHF.

The gene calls are TRBV7-3 and TRBJ1-3; 9 bases map to TRBD1. This CDR3 region has 14 residues. Per germline, CDR1 SGHTA and CDR2 FQGTGA. The trim removed 5 bases at V and 8 bases at J, leaving 7 bases unmatched. Here the CDR3 DNA reads TGTGCCAGCAGCGCGACAGGGGGACGGGACACCATATATTTT. It translates to CASSATGGRDTIYF.

The V call is TRBV18, the J call TRBJ1-2; D may be TRBD1 (6 bases). The CDR3 extends over 15 amino acids. V was clipped by 4 bases and J by 6 bases, with 18 bases between them. Germline CDR1 and CDR2: KGHSH and LQKENI. The CDR3: CASSLNRDHRDGYTF. CDR3 coding DNA: TGTGCCAGCTCACTAAACAGGGATCATCGCGATGGCTACACCTTC.

The rearrangement uses TRBV25-1 and TRBJ1-2; 7 nucleotides agree with TRBD1. Germline V gives CDR1 MGHDK, CDR2 SYGVNS. Germline trimming cut 3 bases from V and 3 bases from J; bases unmatched to any gene: 7. The CDR3 is 15 amino acids. CDR3 sequence reads: CASSETGKGYYGYTF. CDR3 DNA sequence: TGTGCCAGCAGTGAGACAGGGAAGGGCTACTATGGCTACACCTTC.

This clone has just one count. The chain has TRBV5-4 and TRBJ2-1, with a weak D call TRBD2 (6 bases). V was pared by 2 bases and J by 0 bases, with 9 bases between. The CDR3 runs 15 residues. In germline, CDR1 is SGHNT, CDR2 YYREEE (reference sequence). This CDR3 reads CASSFAGSSYNEQFF. The CDR3 nucleotides are TGTGCCAGCAGCTTTGCGGGGAGCTCCTACAATGAGCAGTTCTTC.

The chain combines TRBV7-2 with TRBJ2-2, with TRBD1 matching 9 bases. The CDR3 is 15 amino acids. The V gene's germline CDR1 is SGHTA and CDR2 FQGNSA. With 5 bases clipped from V and 5 bases from J, the junction kept 6 bases outside the gene matches. CDR3: CASSVTGGTTGELFF. In DNA, the CDR3 is TGTGCCAGCAGCGTAACAGGGGGCACGACCGGGGAGCTGTTTTTT.

The genes are TRBV19 and TRBJ2-5; 15 bases fit TRBD2. CDR1 and CDR2 (germline): LNHDA, SQIVND (reference sequence). The CDR3 totals 16 residues. V was clipped by 6 bases and J by 2 bases; unmatched bases: 4. The CDR3 region is CASSLGLAGGQETQYF. The CDR3 bases are TGTGCCAGTAGCCTCGGACTAGCGGGGGGGCAAGAGACCCAGTACTTC.

This chain joins TRBV10-3 and TRBJ2-2; D unclear. V lost 3 bases and J 3 bases, leaving 8 bases between the germline ends. This CDR3 has 14 residues. Germline V lookup: CDR1 ENHRY, CDR2 SYGVKD. CDR3 coding DNA: TGTGCCATCAGTGAATTGGCGGACACCGGGGAGCTGTTTTTT. The encoded protein is CAISELADTGELFF.

The J gene is TRBJ2-7, the V gene TRBV29-1; D gene uncertain. Germline V gene sequence: CDR1 SQVTM, CDR2 ANQGSEA. The CDR3 has 13 residues. The ends were cut back, 5 bases at V and 3 bases at J, with 14 bases in the middle. This CDR3 is CSVRLFRDYEQYF. CDR3 in DNA: TGCAGCGTTCGACTCTTTCGAGACTACGAGCAGTACTTC.

The rearrangement joins TRBV6-5 to TRBJ1-2; D may be TRBD1 (5 bases). This CDR3 contains 16 residues. The germline V and J ends were trimmed by 2 bases and 7 bases, with 20 bases remaining between them. In germline, CDR1 is MNHEY, CDR2 SVGAGI. CDR3 nucleotide sequence: TGTGCCAGCAGTTACAGGGTTGGCGGGGGAATAGGTGGCTACACCTTC. The encoded protein is CASSYRVGGGIGGYTF.

V gene TRBV25-1 combines with J gene TRBJ1-1, with D maybe TRBD1 (6 bases). The CDR3 sequence is 15 residues long. Trimming removed 5 bases at V and 2 bases at J, with 15 bases between. Germline assignment: CDR1 MGHDK and CDR2 SYGVNS. The chain's CDR3 is CASSPLGGGNTEAFF. CDR3 DNA: TGTGCCAGCAGTCCTCTTGGGGGCGGTAACACTGAAGCTTTCTTT.

V and J are TRBV7-2 and TRBJ2-2; TRBD2 matches 14 bases. The V gene's germline CDR1 is SGHTA and CDR2 FQGNSA. With 5 bases clipped from V and 5 bases from J, the junction kept 7 bases outside the gene matches. The CDR3 consists of 17 residues. The CDR3 DNA reads TGTGCCAGCAGCCCTCAAGGGACTAGCGGGAGTACCGGGGAGCTGTTTTTT. Protein sequence: CASSPQGTSGSTGELFF.

The rearrangement joins TRBV5-5 to TRBJ1-3; 7 nucleotides align to TRBD1. This CDR3 has 17 residues. V lost 3 bases, J lost 0 bases, and 9 bases stayed unmatched. Germline V gene data show CDR1 as SGHKS and CDR2 as YYEKEE (reference sequence). The DNA of the CDR3 is TGTGCCAGCAGCTCGGGACAGTACCACTACTCTGGAAACACCATATATTTT. It specifies CASSSGQYHYSGNTIYF. Combining the CDR3 with reference TRBV5-5 and TRBJ1-3 gives the whole variable domain DAGVTQSPTHLIKTRGQQVTLRCSPISGHKSVSWYQQVLGQGPQFIFQYYEKEERGRGNFPDRFSARQFPNYSSELNVNALLLGDSALYLCASSSGQYHYSGNTIYFGEGSWLTVV.

The CDR3 DNA sequence: TGCAGCGTTGCGGTTACGATCAATGAAAAACTGTTTTTT. It is translated as CSVAVTINEKLFF. The J gene is TRBJ1-4, the V gene TRBV29-1; unclear D gene. Trimming pared 4 bases from V and 5 bases from J, leaving 11 bases between. The germline V gene encodes CDR1 SQVTM and CDR2 ANQGSEA. The CDR3 extends over 13 amino acids.

The chain uses TRBV6-2 or TRBV6-3 and TRBJ1-5; the D gene is possibly TRBD1 (5 bases). V was cut by 2 bases and J by 4 bases, with 18 bases left in between. The germline V gene encodes CDR1 MNHEY and CDR2 SVGEGT. The CDR3 runs to 17 residues. CDR3 sequence reads: CASSYKKQAAGNQPQHF. Here the CDR3 DNA reads TGTGCCAGCAGTTACAAGAAACAGGCAGCGGGAAATCAGCCCCAGCATTTT.

This sequence joins TRBV5-5 and TRBJ1-1; a weak D match, TRBD1 (6 bases). V lost 2 bases, J lost 3 bases, and 17 bases lay in between. Germline V gene data show CDR1 as SGHKS and CDR2 as YYEKEE (reference sequence). The CDR3 runs to 16 residues. The CDR3 sequence is CASSLPGRGADTEAFF. CDR3 sequence (DNA): TGTGCCAGCAGCTTACCGGGACGGGGGGCAGACACTGAAGCTTTCTTT.

Only a few counts were recorded for this clone. This sequence joins TRBV29-1 and TRBJ1-5; weak D call: TRBD1 (6 bases). The germline V gene has CDR1 SQVTM and CDR2 ANQGSEA. The CDR3 consists of 15 residues. The ends were cut back, 8 bases at V and 3 bases at J, with 20 bases in the middle. The CDR3 DNA reads as TGCAGCTTTTCACAGGGTAGAGGGGACAATCAGCCCCAGCATTTT. Encoded protein: CSFSQGRGDNQPQHF.

The chain joins TRBV6-2 or TRBV6-3 to TRBJ2-5; weak D call: TRBD1 (5 bases). CDR3 length: 14 amino acids. V was trimmed by 6 bases and J by 4 bases, leaving 15 bases between them. Germline assignment: CDR1 MNHEY and CDR2 SVGEGT. CDR3: CASSIGRQRETQYF. The CDR3, as DNA: TGTGCCAGCAGCATAGGTAGACAGCGAGAGACCCAGTACTTC.

About this clone: One junction end disagrees with the germline gene, perhaps due to a read error. The chain couples TRBV19 to TRBJ2-2; 10 positions agree with TRBD2. CDR3 length: 16 amino acids. Germline V gives CDR1 LNHDA, CDR2 SQIVND (reference sequence). For the CDR3, the DNA is TGTACCAGTAGTACACGGACTAGCGGGAACACCGGGGAGCTGTTTTTT. This encodes CTSSTRTSGNTGELFF.